This TCR beta chain was obtained from a study of T cell repertoires in cytomegalovirus infection (dated by TCRdb to between 2018 and 2021). Context from the whole study: Because public TCR beta signatures pointed to carriage of CMV infection together with the matching HLA type, the HLA type of each donor mattered for the analysis.

The study at large found these results: Carriers of CMV infection plus the relevant HLA type were discriminated by the cumulative frequency of public TCR beta family members in the study cohort and in an independent roughly 400-donor cohort. The ex vivo response was dominated by HLA-C-restricted CMV-specific TCR beta clonotypes, which also provided the single most frequent clonotype in two of eight donors.

Data came from an Illumina HiSeq 1500. Through fastp at Q25 and MiXCR, TCRdb rebuilt clones from the public reads, retaining in-frame beta chains. Every entry covers one CDR3 protein and lists the most common genes and DNA from its rows. This sample holds some 700,000 distinct CDR3 sequences; 35% to 40% were observed only once. The biggest ten clones account for more than 2.5% of the sample. V is reduced by 1 base and J by 8 bases, leaving a spacing of 8 bases between them. Reading the germline V gene gives CDR1 MGHRA and CDR2 YSYEKL. The CDR3 runs 12 amino acids, cysteine and phenylalanine included. The retained sequence is limited to the CDR3, 36 bases, with the frame set at the first base. On this clonotype itself: This clone's antigen is unknown. No base quality values were provided; no much bigger clone lies one nucleotide off.

Recombination connected TRBV4-1 to TRBJ1-2; the D gene identity is not certain. Sequences were obtained from PBMCs. The receptor comes from a human donor in good health (CMV status not recorded). Some clones in this sample may be carry-over from other donors' samples. Read as DNA, the sequence is TGCGCCAGCAGCCAAGTTCCCGGGGGCTACACCTTC. The translation is CASSQVPGGYTF.